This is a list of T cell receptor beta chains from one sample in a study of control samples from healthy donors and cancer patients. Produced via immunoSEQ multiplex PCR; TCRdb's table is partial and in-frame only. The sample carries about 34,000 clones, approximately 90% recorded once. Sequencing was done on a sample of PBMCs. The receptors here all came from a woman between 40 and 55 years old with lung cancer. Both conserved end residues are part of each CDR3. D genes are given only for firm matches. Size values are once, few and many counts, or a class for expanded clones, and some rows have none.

DNA: TGTGCCAGCAGCTTAGCCGGGACAGGGGTCGACTATGGCTACACCTTC
CDR3: CASSLAGTGVDYGYTF
size: -
J: TRBJ1-2
V: TRBV7-9
D: TRBD1

DNA: TGTGCAAGTCGCGACGGGACTAGCGGGGGACCCACAGATACGCAGTATTTT
CDR3: CASRDGTSGGPTDTQYF
size: -
J: TRBJ2-3
V: TRBV12-2
D: -

DNA: TGTGCCAGCAGTCGACAGGGGGCGAACACCGGGGAGCTGTTTTTT
CDR3: CASSRQGANTGELFF
size: -
J: TRBJ2-2
V: TRBV27
D: TRBD1

DNA: TGTGCCAGCAGCGCAGGGTACACTGAAGCTTTCTTT
CDR3: CASSAGYTEAFF
size: -
J: TRBJ1-1
V: TRBV28
D: -

DNA: TGTGCCAGCAGTTTCGAAGTTGGGACCCAGTACTTC
CDR3: CASSFEVGTQYF
size: once
J: TRBJ2-5
V: TRBV12-3/TRBV12-4
D: -

DNA: TGCAGTGCTAGTCCAGGACTTAACATTCAGTACTTC
CDR3: CSASPGLNIQYF
size: -
J: TRBJ2-4
V: TRBV20-1
D: -

DNA: TGTGCCAGCAGTGTTCGGACAGGGGGTTACGAGCAGTACTTC
CDR3: CASSVRTGGYEQYF
size: -
J: TRBJ2-7
V: TRBV25-1
D: TRBD1

DNA: TGTGCCAGCAGCTTGACACAGGGCAACTACGAGCAGTACTTC
CDR3: CASSLTQGNYEQYF
size: -
J: TRBJ2-7
V: TRBV11-1
D: -

DNA: TGTGCCAGCAGCCCCCGGGCCGGGGAGCTGTTTTTT
CDR3: CASSPRAGELFF
size: -
J: TRBJ2-2
V: TRBV7-9
D: -

DNA: TGTGCCAGCAGTGAATACCGACAGGGGAACGAGCAGTACTTC
CDR3: CASSEYRQGNEQYF
size: -
J: TRBJ2-7
V: TRBV2
D: TRBD1

DNA: TGTGCCAGCACCAGGGAGGGTTCGGCAGCTTTCTTT
CDR3: CASTREGSAAFF
size: -
J: TRBJ1-1
V: TRBV11-3
D: -

DNA: TGTGCCAGCAGCTTAAGCCAGGGTGACGAGCAGTACTTC
CDR3: CASSLSQGDEQYF
size: -
J: TRBJ2-7
V: TRBV11-3
D: -

DNA: TGTGCCAGCAGCTTCAGGCAGGGGGATTCACCCCTCCACTTT
CDR3: CASSFRQGDSPLHF
size: -
J: TRBJ1-6
V: TRBV7-2
D: TRBD1

DNA: TGCGCCAGCAGCCAAGATATTGGACAGGGAGGTGAGGAGCAGTACTTC
CDR3: CASSQDIGQGGEEQYF
size: -
J: TRBJ2-7
V: TRBV4-3
D: TRBD1

DNA: TGTGCCAGCGGGCAGGGGATTAATTCACCCCTCCACTTT
CDR3: CASGQGINSPLHF
size: once
J: TRBJ1-6
V: TRBV7-9
D: -

DNA: TGTGCCAGCAGCGTAGCTTTGTCTGGGACTGAAGCTTTCTTT
CDR3: CASSVALSGTEAFF
size: -
J: TRBJ1-1
V: TRBV9
D: -

DNA: TGTGCCAGCAGTTCTAACCGGGGGGGCCCCGAGACCCAGTACTTC
CDR3: CASSSNRGGPETQYF
size: -
J: TRBJ2-5
V: TRBV6-5
D: TRBD2

DNA: TGTGCCAGCAGCTTTCCGGGGGGGCGTCTCGGGGCAGATACGCAGTATTTT
CDR3: CASSFPGGRLGADTQYF
size: -
J: TRBJ2-3
V: TRBV11-3
D: TRBD2

DNA: TGTGCCAGCGGGGAGAATAGCAATCAGCCCCAGCATTTT
CDR3: CASGENSNQPQHF
size: -
J: TRBJ1-5
V: TRBV6-5
D: -

DNA: TGTGCCAGCAGCGGGGGTAGCACAGATACGCAGTATTTT
CDR3: CASSGGSTDTQYF
size: -
J: TRBJ2-3
V: TRBV7-9
D: -

DNA: TGTGCCAGTAGTATAGATGGACAGCTAACCTACGAGCAGTACTTC
CDR3: CASSIDGQLTYEQYF
size: -
J: TRBJ2-7
V: TRBV19
D: -

DNA: TGTGCCAGCAGCCAAGATCTGGAGGACACTGAAGCTTTCTTT
CDR3: CASSQDLEDTEAFF
size: -
J: TRBJ1-1
V: TRBV4-2
D: -

DNA: TGTGCCAGCAGCTTATCTGGAGACAATGAGCAGTTCTTC
CDR3: CASSLSGDNEQFF
size: few
J: TRBJ2-1
V: TRBV11-3
D: -

DNA: TGTGCCTGCATGGCAGGGGGATGGTATTCACCCCTCCACTTT
CDR3: CACMAGGWYSPLHF
size: -
J: TRBJ1-6
V: TRBV25-1
D: TRBD1

DNA: TGTGCCAGTAGCCCATGGGGACACCGGAACACTGAAGCTTTCTTT
CDR3: CASSPWGHRNTEAFF
size: -
J: TRBJ1-1
V: TRBV19
D: -

DNA: TGTGCCAGCAGCTACGTGACTAGCGGGGGGGCGAGAGATACGCAGTATTTT
CDR3: CASSYVTSGGARDTQYF
size: -
J: TRBJ2-3
V: TRBV4-2
D: TRBD2

DNA: TGTGCCAGCAGGGGCGGACACGGCGGGGGTCGCGAGCAGTACTTC
CDR3: CASRGGHGGGREQYF
size: -
J: TRBJ2-7
V: TRBV28
D: TRBD2

DNA: TGTGCCAGCAGTTACGCTTCCGTTGGGGGGAACACCGGGGAGCTGTTTTTT
CDR3: CASSYASVGGNTGELFF
size: -
J: TRBJ2-2
V: TRBV27
D: -

DNA: TGTGCCAGCAGATCCGGGACAGGGATGGAGCAGTACTTC
CDR3: CASRSGTGMEQYF
size: -
J: TRBJ2-7
V: TRBV7-9
D: TRBD1

DNA: TGTGCCAGTCAACTAGGGACAGGGAATCAGCCCCAGCATTTT
CDR3: CASQLGTGNQPQHF
size: once
J: TRBJ1-5
V: TRBV28
D: TRBD1

DNA: TGTGCCAGCAGGCAAGGGAGGGATGAGCAGTTCTTC
CDR3: CASRQGRDEQFF
size: -
J: TRBJ2-1
V: TRBV7-9
D: TRBD2

DNA: TGTGCCATCAGTGAGTCTCCGGGAGGGACGGAGTGGATGGAGCTCACCTTC
CDR3: CAISESPGGTEWMELTF
size: -
J: TRBJ1-2
V: TRBV10-3
D: -

DNA: TGTGCCAGCACGGCCGACAGCGATAACTATGGCTACACCTTC
CDR3: CASTADSDNYGYTF
size: once
J: TRBJ1-2
V: TRBV9
D: -

DNA: TGTGCCAGCAGTCCATTTAGGGGTAGCTATGGCTACACCTTC
CDR3: CASSPFRGSYGYTF
size: -
J: TRBJ1-2
V: TRBV27
D: -

DNA: TGTGCCAGCAGCCAAGATCCTAGCGGGGACTCCTACGAGCAGTACTTC
CDR3: CASSQDPSGDSYEQYF
size: few
J: TRBJ2-7
V: TRBV4-2
D: TRBD2

DNA: TGTGCCAGCAGTGAGGGGGCGGGCGGGGAGCTGTTTTTT
CDR3: CASSEGAGGELFF
size: few
J: TRBJ2-2
V: TRBV9
D: TRBD1

DNA: TGTGCCAGCAGCGCGACAGGGATGAACACTGAAGCTTTCTTT
CDR3: CASSATGMNTEAFF
size: -
J: TRBJ1-1
V: TRBV9
D: TRBD1

DNA: TGTGCCAGCATCCCTAGGACAGGGAGTTACCACGAGCAGTACTTC
CDR3: CASIPRTGSYHEQYF
size: -
J: TRBJ2-7
V: TRBV28
D: TRBD1

DNA: TGTGCCAGCAGCAAAAAATCGGGCGACAGGGGGCAAGAGACCCAGTACTTC
CDR3: CASSKKSGDRGQETQYF
size: -
J: TRBJ2-5
V: TRBV21-1
D: -

DNA: TGTGCCAGCAGCGAACAGGGGAACGGGGAGCTGTTTTTT
CDR3: CASSEQGNGELFF
size: -
J: TRBJ2-2
V: TRBV7-2
D: TRBD1

DNA: TGTGCCAGCAAAACAGGGAGCGGCTATGGCTACACCTTC
CDR3: CASKTGSGYGYTF
size: once
J: TRBJ1-2
V: TRBV27
D: -

DNA: TGTGCCAGCAGCTTAGGACGTAGCACAGATACGCAGTATTTT
CDR3: CASSLGRSTDTQYF
size: -
J: TRBJ2-3
V: TRBV11-3
D: -

DNA: TGTGCCAGCAGCCAAGGCCCTCGGGGAGGCACAGATACGCAGTATTTT
CDR3: CASSQGPRGGTDTQYF
size: once
J: TRBJ2-3
V: TRBV3-1/TRBV3-2
D: -

DNA: TGTGCCAGCAGCAAAGGAGTCGGGGGGGGTCAAGAGACCCAGTACTTC
CDR3: CASSKGVGGGQETQYF
size: once
J: TRBJ2-5
V: TRBV21-1
D: -

DNA: TGTGCCAGCAGTTTATCGTGGAGGCAAGAGACCCAGTACTTC
CDR3: CASSLSWRQETQYF
size: -
J: TRBJ2-5
V: TRBV27
D: -

DNA: TGTGCCAGCAGCTTAGGGACACGCCTGATAATCCCCCGGTACACTGAAGCTTTCTTT
CDR3: CASSLGTRLIIPRYTEAFF
size: -
J: TRBJ1-1
V: TRBV7-2
D: -

DNA: TGTGCCAGCCGTAATGTGAGGGACGAAGCTTTCTTT
CDR3: CASRNVRDEAFF
size: -
J: TRBJ1-1
V: TRBV25-1
D: -

DNA: TGCAGCGTTGAAGGGACTAACGTCGAGACCCAGTACTTC
CDR3: CSVEGTNVETQYF
size: -
J: TRBJ2-5
V: TRBV29-1
D: -

DNA: TGTGCCAGCAGTCCGACTAGCGGGGCCACAGATACGCAGTATTTT
CDR3: CASSPTSGATDTQYF
size: -
J: TRBJ2-3
V: TRBV6-4
D: TRBD2

DNA: TGTGCCAGCAGTCGCACAGGAGTCACAGATACGCAGTATTTT
CDR3: CASSRTGVTDTQYF
size: -
J: TRBJ2-3
V: TRBV6-5
D: -

DNA: TGTGCCAGCAGTGTACAGGGTTCGGATGAGCAGTTCTTC
CDR3: CASSVQGSDEQFF
size: -
J: TRBJ2-1
V: TRBV25-1
D: -

DNA: TGCGCCAGCAGCCCCAGGGTAGGCACTGAAGCTTTCTTT
CDR3: CASSPRVGTEAFF
size: -
J: TRBJ1-1
V: TRBV4-3
D: -

DNA: TGTGCCAGCAGCCAAGAGGACTCTGGGGCCAACGTCCTGACTTTC
CDR3: CASSQEDSGANVLTF
size: -
J: TRBJ2-6
V: TRBV4-2
D: -

DNA: TGTGCCATCGGGAGGGAATACGAGCAGTACTTC
CDR3: CAIGREYEQYF
size: -
J: TRBJ2-7
V: TRBV10-3
D: TRBD2